This passage covers 5 T cell receptor beta chains from one sample sequenced in a study of blood T cell repertoires in COVID-19. Sequencing used immunoSEQ multiplex PCR; TCRdb keeps in-frame clones, though not all of them. Found here are 150,000 to 200,000 clones, 74% of them singletons; the top ten hold around 3%. The specimen sequenced was peripheral blood. Receptors originate from a woman of 80 years or more with acute or convalescent COVID-19.

This sequence joins TRBV21-1 and TRBJ2-7; no DNA check was done on the table's D call, TRBD2. TRBV21-1 is designated a pseudogene. The CDR3 runs to 18 residues. CDR3 residues: CASTRRTSGRNATYEQYF. The CDR3, as DNA: TGTGCCAGCACACGAAGGACTAGCGGGAGGAATGCCACCTACGAGCAGTACTTC.

This rearrangement joins TRBV5-1 to TRBJ2-7; possibly TRBD2 for D (6 bases). Trimming shortened V by 5 bases and J by 3 bases, and 9 bases separated the two germline ends. The CDR3 consists of 12 residues. CDR1 is SGHRS, CDR2 YFSETQ, per germline. The CDR3: CASSPSDYEQYF. In nucleotides, the CDR3 is TGCGCCAGCAGTCCTAGCGACTACGAGCAGTACTTC. Supplemented by reference TRBV5-1 and TRBJ2-7, the full variable domain reads KAGVTQTPRYLIKTRGQQVTLSCSPISGHRSVSWYQQTPGQGLQFLFEYFSETQRNKGNFPGRFSGRQFSNSRSEMNVSTLELGDSALYLCASSPSDYEQYFGPGTRLTVT.

This clone was seen once. CDR3 DNA: TGTGCCAGCAGTACAGGACAGGGGGCGAACATTCAGTACTTC. Protein sequence: CASSTGQGANIQYF. The chain employs TRBV6-2 or TRBV6-3 and TRBJ2-4; 11 nucleotides match TRBD1. This CDR3 spans 14 amino acids. Unmatched junction bases numbered 4, after V lost 5 bases and J lost 7 bases. The germline CDR1 and CDR2 sequences are MNHEY and SVGEGT.

This clone turned up a few times. V and J are TRBV11-3 and TRBJ2-1, with TRBD2 identical over 10 bases. This CDR3 has 15 amino acids. V lost 5 bases and J lost 9; bases outside the gene matches: 10. The germline V gene has CDR1 SGHNT and CDR2 YENEEA. The CDR3, as DNA: TGTGCCAGCAGCCCAAACCCCCTAGCGGGAGCTGAGCAGTTCTTC. Its protein product is CASSPNPLAGAEQFF.

The chain employs TRBV4-1 and TRBJ1-3, with D possibly being TRBD1 (6 bases). CDR1 is MGHRA and CDR2 is YSYEKL in the germline V gene. Trimming stripped 3 bases from V and 4 bases from J, with 13 bases between. This CDR3 is 15 amino acids long. CDR3 loop: CASSHNRDRGNTIYF. The CDR3 DNA is TGCGCCAGCAGCCATAACAGGGACCGCGGAAACACCATATATTTT.